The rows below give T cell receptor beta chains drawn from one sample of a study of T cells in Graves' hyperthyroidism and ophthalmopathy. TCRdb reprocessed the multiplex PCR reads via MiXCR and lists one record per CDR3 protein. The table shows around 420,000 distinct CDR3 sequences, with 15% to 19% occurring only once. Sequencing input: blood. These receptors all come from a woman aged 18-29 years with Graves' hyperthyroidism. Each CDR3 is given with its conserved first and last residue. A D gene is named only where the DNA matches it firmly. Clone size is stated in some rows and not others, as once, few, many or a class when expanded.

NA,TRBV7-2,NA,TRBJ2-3,TGTGCCAGCAGCCCGCGGCCAGCCAGCACAGATACGCAGTATTTT,CASSPRPASTDTQYF
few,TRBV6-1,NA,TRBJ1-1,TGTGCCAGCAGTGTAAGGGACGAAGCTTTCTTT,CASSVRDEAFF
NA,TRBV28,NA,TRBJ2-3,TGTGCCAGCAGTTTGAGGCCCGGGACTCACTACACAGATACGCAGTATTTT,CASSLRPGTHYTDTQYF
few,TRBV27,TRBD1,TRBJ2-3,TGTGCCAGCAGTTTATCCCTCGGGCCGACAGGGGGATTAGATACGCAGTATTTT,CASSLSLGPTGGLDTQYF
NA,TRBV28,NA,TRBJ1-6,TGTGCCAGCAGTTTGACAGTGAGCTCCTATAATTCACCCCTCCACTTT,CASSLTVSSYNSPLHF
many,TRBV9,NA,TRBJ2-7,TGTGCCAGCAGCGTAGGCACGCTTCCCGAGCAGTACTTC,CASSVGTLPEQYF
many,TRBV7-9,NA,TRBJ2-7,TGTGCCAGCAGCTTAGCGCGTGGCGGGGCAAGGAACGAGCAGTACTTC,CASSLARGGARNEQYF
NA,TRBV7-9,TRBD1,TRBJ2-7,TGTGCCAGCAGCTCAGACCACAGGGGAAACGAGCAGTACTTC,CASSSDHRGNEQYF
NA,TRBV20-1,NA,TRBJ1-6,TGCAGTGCTCCGACAGTGAGCTCCTATAATTCACCCCTCCACTTT,CSAPTVSSYNSPLHF
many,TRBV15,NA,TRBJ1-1,TGTGCCACCAGCTGGGGGAACACTGAAGCTTTCTTT,CATSWGNTEAFF
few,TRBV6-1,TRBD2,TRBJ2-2,TGTGCCAGCAGTGAATATGGGACTAGCGGGAGGGCCGGGGTCACCGGGGAGCTGTTTTTT,CASSEYGTSGRAGVTGELFF
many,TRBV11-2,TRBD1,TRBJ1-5,TGTGCCAGCAGCTTCGGGACAGGGTGGGGACAGCCCCAGCATTTT,CASSFGTGWGQPQHF
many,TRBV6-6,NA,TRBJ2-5,TGTGCCAGCAGTTACTCAAGGGTTCAAGAGACCCAGTACTTC,CASSYSRVQETQYF
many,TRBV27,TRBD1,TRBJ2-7,TGTGCCAGCAGTCCCCGGGACAGAGGCACCTCAGCGCAGTACTTC,CASSPRDRGTSAQYF
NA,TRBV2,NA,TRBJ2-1,TGTGCCAGCAGTTGGGAGACCACCGGGATGGAGCAGTTCTTC,CASSWETTGMEQFF
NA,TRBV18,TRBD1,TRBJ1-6,TGTGCCAGCTCACCACCGGACAGGGTCGATTCACCCCTCCACTTT,CASSPPDRVDSPLHF
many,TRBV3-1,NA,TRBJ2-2,TGTGCCAGCAGCCGAAGTGGGGCCAGGGCCGGTGCCGGGGAGCTGTTTTTT,CASSRSGARAGAGELFF
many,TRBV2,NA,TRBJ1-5,TGTGCCAGCAGACAAAGGGGGGATAGCAATCAGCCCCAGCATTTT,CASRQRGDSNQPQHF
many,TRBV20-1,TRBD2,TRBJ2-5,TGCAGTGCTAGAGATCTTTGGGGCGGGGGGGCAGGAGAGACCCAGTACTTC,CSARDLWGGGAGETQYF
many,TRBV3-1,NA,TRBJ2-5,TGTGCCAGCAGCCAGCGCATCAACTTGGAGACCCAGTACTTC,CASSQRINLETQYF
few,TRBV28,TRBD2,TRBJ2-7,TGTGCCAGCAGTTTTTGGGGGGGGGTGGGCGAGCAGTACTTC,CASSFWGGVGEQYF
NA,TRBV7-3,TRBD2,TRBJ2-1,TGTGCCAGCAGCTTAGGACTAGCGGGCCTTGCCGATGAGCAGTTCTTC,CASSLGLAGLADEQFF
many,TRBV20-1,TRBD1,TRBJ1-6,TGCAGTGCTAGCCCCTCAGGGGGAGGGTCACCCCTCCACTTT,CSASPSGGGSPLHF
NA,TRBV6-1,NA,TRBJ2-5,TGTGCCAGCAGTACACCCCAAGAGACCCAGTACTTC,CASSTPQETQYF
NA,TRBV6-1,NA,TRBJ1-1,TGTGCCAGCAGTTTGGCAGGAAGCATGAACACTGAAGCTTTCTTT,CASSLAGSMNTEAFF
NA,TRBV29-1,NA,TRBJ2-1,TGCAGCGTTGAAGGGTTAGAACACATGCAAAGCTCCTACAATGAGCAGTTCTTC,CSVEGLEHMQSSYNEQFF
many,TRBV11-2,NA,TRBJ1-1,TGTGCCAGCAGCCAAATAAACACTGAAGCTTTCTTT,CASSQINTEAFF
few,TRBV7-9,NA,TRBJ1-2,TGTGCCAGCAGCTTCGCCGGGACGGTCTATGGCTACACCTTC,CASSFAGTVYGYTF
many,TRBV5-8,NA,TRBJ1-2,TGTGCCAGCCCAAGGGATGGGGGTGAGGTCTATGGCTACACCTTC,CASPRDGGEVYGYTF
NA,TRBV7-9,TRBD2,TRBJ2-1,TGTGCCAGCAGCCCCCGGGGGGGAGCGCAGCAGTTCTTC,CASSPRGGAQQFF
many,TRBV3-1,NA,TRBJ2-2,TGTGCCAGCAGCCAACCCCCGGGGGAAGGCACCGGGGAGCTGTTTTTT,CASSQPPGEGTGELFF
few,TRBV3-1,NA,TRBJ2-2,TGCGCCAGCAGCCAAGAACGGACCCGAAGCCCCGGGGAGCTGTTTTTT,CASSQERTRSPGELFF
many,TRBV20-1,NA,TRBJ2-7,TGCAGTGCTAGAGATAGGAGAGTCGAGCAGTACTTC,CSARDRRVEQYF
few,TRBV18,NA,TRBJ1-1,TGTGCCAGCTCACCACCCTTGATAACTTCGAACACTGAAGCTTTCTTT,CASSPPLITSNTEAFF
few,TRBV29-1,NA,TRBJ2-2,TGCAGCGTTGATGGGATGAACACCGGGGAGCTGTTTTTT,CSVDGMNTGELFF
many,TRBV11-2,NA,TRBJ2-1,TGTGCCAGCAGCTTAGGGTTTGACAATGAGCAGTTCTTC,CASSLGFDNEQFF
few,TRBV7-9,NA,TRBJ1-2,TGTGCCAGCAGCCCATTGGGGGGCGCGCACTATGGCTACACCTTC,CASSPLGGAHYGYTF
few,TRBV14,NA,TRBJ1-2,TGTGCCAGCAGCGAGACACCCTACGGCGGCTACACCTTC,CASSETPYGGYTF
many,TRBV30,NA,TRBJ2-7,TGTGCCTGGGAGTCTAGGGCGACCACCTACGAGCAGTACTTC,CAWESRATTYEQYF
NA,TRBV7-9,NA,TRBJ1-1,TGTGCCAGCAGCTTAGCGGGGGGGTGGACTGAAGCTTTCTTT,CASSLAGGWTEAFF
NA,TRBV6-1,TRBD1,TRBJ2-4,TGTGCCAGCAAACGGACAGGGACGACCAAAAACATTCAGTACTTC,CASKRTGTTKNIQYF
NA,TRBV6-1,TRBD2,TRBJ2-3,TGTGCCAGCAGTTCCGGGACTAGCGGGAGATCAAATACGCAGTATTTT,CASSSGTSGRSNTQYF
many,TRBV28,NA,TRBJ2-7,TGTGCCAGCAGTCACATCCACGTTCCGGGAAGAACCTACGAGCAGTACTTC,CASSHIHVPGRTYEQYF
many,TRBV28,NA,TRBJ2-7,TGTGCCAGCAGTTTCCCCTGGGCCCTGGAAGGGTCAGGCTACGAGCAGTACTTC,CASSFPWALEGSGYEQYF
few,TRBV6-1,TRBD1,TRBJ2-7,TGTGCCAGCACCCGAGACGACAGGGCCCACGAGCAGTACTTC,CASTRDDRAHEQYF